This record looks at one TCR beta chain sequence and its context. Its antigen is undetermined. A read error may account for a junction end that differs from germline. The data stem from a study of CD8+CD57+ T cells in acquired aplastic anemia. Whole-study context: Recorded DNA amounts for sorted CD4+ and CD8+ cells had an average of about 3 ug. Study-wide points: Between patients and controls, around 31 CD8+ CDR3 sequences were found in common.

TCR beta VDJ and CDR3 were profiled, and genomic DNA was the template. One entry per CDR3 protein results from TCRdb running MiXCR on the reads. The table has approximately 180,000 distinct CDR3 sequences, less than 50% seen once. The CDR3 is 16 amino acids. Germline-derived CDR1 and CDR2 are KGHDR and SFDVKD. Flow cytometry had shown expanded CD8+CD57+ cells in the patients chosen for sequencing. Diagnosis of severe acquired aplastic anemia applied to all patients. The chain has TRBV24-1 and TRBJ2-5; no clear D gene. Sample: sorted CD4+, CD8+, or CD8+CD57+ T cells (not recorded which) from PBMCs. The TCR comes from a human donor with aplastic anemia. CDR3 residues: CATGDAAAGRQETQYF. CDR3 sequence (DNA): TGTGCCACCGGTGACGCGGCAGCCGGACGCCAAGAGACCCAGTACTTC.